This T cell receptor (beta chain) is drawn from a study of T cells after posttransplantation cyclophosphamide. This related bone marrow graft donor gave peripheral blood on the day of marrow donation. After removal of 7 bases from V and 9 bases from J, the junction contained 21 bases not matched to a gene. Germline lookup yields CDR1 SNHLY and CDR2 FYNNEI. The CDR3 totals 17 residues. Overall study findings and caveats: Later blood repertoires were often dominated by clones from the donor CD8+ memory compartment.

Concerning this clone itself: Antigen specificity is unknown.

The repertoire was sequenced with immunoSEQ multiplex PCR; TCRdb's copy has only in-frame clones and lacks some. The data hold roughly 9,200 clones, with 75% to 90% observed a single time. The TCR was taken from a woman aged 55 to 70 in good health, CMV-negative, and a related stem cell transplant donor. V is TRBV2 and J is TRBJ2-1; 7 bases line up with TRBD1. The sample consisted of memory CD4+ T cells sorted from PBMCs. In DNA, the CDR3 is TGTGCCAGCAAGAAAGCGCTCACTGACAGGGCCCTCGGTGAGCAGTTCTTC. Translating gives CASKKALTDRALGEQFF.